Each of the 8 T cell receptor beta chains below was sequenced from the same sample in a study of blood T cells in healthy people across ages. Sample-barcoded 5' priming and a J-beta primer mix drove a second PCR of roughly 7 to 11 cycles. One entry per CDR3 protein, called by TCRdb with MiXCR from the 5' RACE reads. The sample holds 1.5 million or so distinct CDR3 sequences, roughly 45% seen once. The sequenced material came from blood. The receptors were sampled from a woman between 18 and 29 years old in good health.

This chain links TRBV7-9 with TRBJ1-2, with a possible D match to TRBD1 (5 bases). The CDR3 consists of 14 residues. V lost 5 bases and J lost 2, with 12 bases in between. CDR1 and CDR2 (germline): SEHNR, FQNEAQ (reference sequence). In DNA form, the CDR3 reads TGTGCCAGCAGCGTAGGGGACCCCAACTATGGCTACACCTTC. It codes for CASSVGDPNYGYTF.

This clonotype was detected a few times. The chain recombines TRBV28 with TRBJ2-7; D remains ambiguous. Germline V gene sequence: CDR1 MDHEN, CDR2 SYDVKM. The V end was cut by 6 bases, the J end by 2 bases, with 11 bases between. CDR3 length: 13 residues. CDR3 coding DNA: TGTGCCAGCAGAAGGACCTTCCCCTACGAGCAGTACTTC. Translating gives CASRRTFPYEQYF.

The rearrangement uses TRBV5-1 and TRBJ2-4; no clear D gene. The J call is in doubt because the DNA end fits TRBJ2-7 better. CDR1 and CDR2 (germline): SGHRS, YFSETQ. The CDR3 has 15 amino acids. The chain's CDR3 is CASSLRGKGDYEQYF. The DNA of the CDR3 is TGCGCCAGCAGCTTGCGCGGCAAAGGCGACTACGAGCAGTACTTC.

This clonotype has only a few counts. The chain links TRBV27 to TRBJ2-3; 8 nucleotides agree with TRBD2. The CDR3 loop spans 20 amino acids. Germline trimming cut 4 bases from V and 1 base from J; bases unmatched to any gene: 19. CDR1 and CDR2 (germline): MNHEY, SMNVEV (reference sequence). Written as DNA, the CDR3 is TGTGCCAGCAGTTCACTTCGGACTAGCAAGTCACTTCCTGGCACAGATACGCAGTATTTT. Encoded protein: CASSSLRTSKSLPGTDTQYF.

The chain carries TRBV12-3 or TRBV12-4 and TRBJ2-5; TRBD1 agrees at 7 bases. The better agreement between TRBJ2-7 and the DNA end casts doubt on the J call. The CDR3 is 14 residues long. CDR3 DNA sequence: TGTGCCAGCAGTCCGACAGGGCCTGGGGACGAGCAGTACTTC. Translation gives CASSPTGPGDEQYF.

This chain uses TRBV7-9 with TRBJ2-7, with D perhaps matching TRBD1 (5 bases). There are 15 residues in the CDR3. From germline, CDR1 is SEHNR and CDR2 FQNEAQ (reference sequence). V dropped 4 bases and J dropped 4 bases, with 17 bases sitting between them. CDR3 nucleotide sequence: TGTGCCAGCAGCTCCCCAGGGCAGATCGGGTACGAGCAGTACTTC. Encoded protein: CASSSPGQIGYEQYF.

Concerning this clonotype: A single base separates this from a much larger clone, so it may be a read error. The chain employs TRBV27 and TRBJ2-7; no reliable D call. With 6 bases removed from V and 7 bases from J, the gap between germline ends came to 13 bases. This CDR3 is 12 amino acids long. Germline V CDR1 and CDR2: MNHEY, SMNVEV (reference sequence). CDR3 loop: CASRLINNEQYF. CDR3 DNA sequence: TGTGCCAGCAGGCTCATAAACAATGAGCAGTACTTC.

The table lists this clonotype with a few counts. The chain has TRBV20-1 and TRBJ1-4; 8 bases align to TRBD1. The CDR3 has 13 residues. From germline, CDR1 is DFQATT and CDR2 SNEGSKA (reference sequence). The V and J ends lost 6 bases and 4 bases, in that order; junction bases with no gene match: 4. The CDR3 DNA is TGCAGTGCCCCGACAGGGGTTAATGAAAAACTGTTTTTT. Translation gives CSAPTGVNEKLFF.